Sequencing of this T cell receptor (beta chain) was carried out in a study of blood T cell repertoires in COVID-19. For the study at large: T cells, B-cell-depleted T cells, or PBMCs supplied cDNA or gDNA.

Germline lookup yields CDR1 LNHDA and CDR2 SQIVND (reference sequence). The CDR3 contains 18 residues. V trimming: 0 bases; J trimming: 3 bases; junction bases outside the gene matches: 10. Source study methods: Amplification with reference gene primers provided the estimates of nucleated cell counts. The repertoire was sequenced with immunoSEQ multiplex PCR; TCRdb's copy has only in-frame clones and lacks some. For V, J and clone size, that table is used; D and trimming come from the DNA. The sample lists 150,000 to 200,000 clones; around 67% were seen once. The receptor's source is a woman aged 80 or over with acute or convalescent COVID-19. The rearrangement links TRBV19 to TRBJ1-5; 8 bases are shared with TRBD1. Input material: peripheral blood. The CDR3 coding sequence is TGTGCCAGTAGTATAGATCTCCCGACAGGGGTGGTCAATCAGCCCCAGCATTTT. Translation: CASSIDLPTGVVNQPQHF.